Following are 21 T cell receptor beta chains from one sample sequenced in a study of spatial heterogeneity in lung cancer. Study results and caveats: Counts of expanded intratumoral alpha and beta TCRs tracked tumor mutation counts.

Indicated time point: sample taken at primary tumor resection. Antigen specificity for these receptors is unknown. TCRdb re-called the 5' RACE reads through MiXCR, storing one row per CDR3 protein. The sample gives some 10,000 distinct CDR3 sequences, more than 4.5% of which show up once; around an eighth is in the top ten. Sequencing used lung tumor tissue, obtained at surgery. The receptors shown here come from a male donor with early-stage non-small cell lung cancer.

This clonotype showed up many times. This beta chain is an off-target read within a library intended for alpha chains, so its frequency means little. The CDR3 loop reads CSAREGAVSTNEKLFF. The DNA for the CDR3 is TGCAGTGCTAGAGAGGGGGCAGTCTCAACTAATGAAAAACTGTTTTTT. The gene calls are TRBV20-1 and TRBJ1-4; D perhaps matches TRBD1 (6 bases). The CDR3 extends over 16 amino acids. Germline V lookup: CDR1 DFQATT, CDR2 SNEGSKA (reference sequence). V was clipped by 0 bases and J by 0 bases, with 11 bases between them.

This clonotype occurred many times. Found in a library prepared for alpha chains, this beta chain is an off-target read, and its abundance has little meaning. J is TRBJ2-7 and V is TRBV20-1, with 10 bases matching TRBD2. The junction had 8 bases not matched to a gene; V was cut back by 5 bases and J by 4 bases. There are 14 residues in the CDR3. Germline V gene lookup returns CDR1 DFQATT and CDR2 SNEGSKA (reference sequence). The CDR3, as DNA: TGCAGTGCTGCCTCGACTAGCGGGCTATACGAGCAGTACTTC. Translated, it gives CSAASTSGLYEQYF.

This clonotype was detected ten times or more. Little can be read into the size of this beta chain, an off-target read in a library designed for alpha chains. The V gene is TRBV5-1, the J gene TRBJ1-5; tentatively, D is TRBD1 (5 bases). Trimming removed 4 bases from V and 4 bases from J, with 15 bases in between. In germline, CDR1 is SGHRS, CDR2 YFSETQ. The CDR3 totals 15 residues. The CDR3: CASSPSDSSNQPQHF. Written as DNA, the CDR3 is TGCGCCAGCAGCCCCTCCGACAGTTCGAATCAGCCCCAGCATTTT.

This clonotype was counted ten times or more. This beta chain slipped into a library made for alpha chains as a stray read, so its size is not meaningful. The chain has TRBV6-1 and TRBJ1-2; D ambiguous. V lost 6 bases, J lost 5 bases, and 19 bases lay in between. Germline V CDR1 and CDR2: MNHNS, SASEGT. The CDR3 has 15 amino acids. As DNA, the CDR3 is TGTGCCAGCAGCTTCACCTCGACGGCTTTATATGGCTACACCTTC. As protein: CASSFTSTALYGYTF.

Turning to this clonotype: Little can be read into the size of this beta chain, an off-target read in a library designed for alpha chains. Written as DNA, the CDR3 is TGCGCCAGCAGCCAAGATGCTGGACTAGCGGGTCCGTACAATGAGCAGTTCTTC. It yields the protein CASSQDAGLAGPYNEQFF. The J gene is TRBJ2-1, the V gene TRBV4-3; 11 bases map to TRBD2. CDR1 and CDR2 from the germline V gene are LGHNA and YSLEER. This CDR3 has 18 amino acids. V was pared by 0 bases and J by 4 bases, with 8 bases of the junction left unmatched.

With regard to this clonotype: The library was prepared for alpha chains; this beta chain is a stray read, so its frequency means little. The chain combines TRBV9 with TRBJ1-2; the D gene is possibly TRBD1 (6 bases). This CDR3 comprises 16 residues. V gave up 3 bases and J gave up 2 bases, with 17 bases separating them. Germline CDR1 SGDLS, CDR2 YYNGEE. The CDR3 loop reads CASSGGGLPWNYGYTF. CDR3 bases: TGTGCCAGCAGCGGAGGGGGACTCCCCTGGAACTATGGCTACACCTTC. The full variable domain, completed using reference TRBV9 and TRBJ1-2, is DSGVTQTPKHLITATGQRVTLRCSPRSGDLSVYWYQQSLDQGLQFLIQYYNGEERAKGNILERFSAQQFPDLHSELNLSSLELGDSALYFCASSGGGLPWNYGYTFGSGTRLTVV.

This clonotype was picked up many times. This beta chain is off target for a library built for alpha chains, so its abundance means little. The chain couples TRBV5-1 to TRBJ2-3; TRBD2 matches at 8 bases. This CDR3 contains 18 residues. V lost 1 base, J lost 0 bases, and 10 bases stayed unmatched. CDR1 SGHRS and CDR2 YFSETQ come from the germline V gene. The CDR3 coding sequence is TGCGCCAGCAGCTTGTCTAGCGGGTATAGGAGTAGCACAGATACGCAGTATTTT. Protein sequence: CASSLSSGYRSSTDTQYF. Using reference TRBV5-1 and TRBJ2-3 for the parts outside the CDR3, the full variable domain is KAGVTQTPRYLIKTRGQQVTLSCSPISGHRSVSWYQQTPGQGLQFLFEYFSETQRNKGNFPGRFSGRQFSNSRSEMNVSTLELGDSALYLCASSLSSGYRSSTDTQYFGPGTRLTVL.

At least ten counts were recorded for this clonotype. This beta chain slipped into a library made for alpha chains as a stray read, so its size is not meaningful. The V call is TRBV6-6, the J call TRBJ1-2, with 8 bases aligning to TRBD1. The CDR3 loop spans 15 amino acids. Unmatched junction bases numbered 10, after V lost 4 bases and J lost 6 bases. Germline V gene sequence: CDR1 MNHNY, CDR2 SVGAGI (reference sequence). The CDR3 sequence: CASSLGQGAVDGYTF. CDR3 in DNA: TGTGCCAGCAGTTTGGGGCAGGGGGCGGTCGATGGCTACACCTTC.

This clonotype was observed a few times. This beta chain appears as a stray read in a library generated for alpha chains; its size is not informative. V is TRBV2 and J is TRBJ2-1; D possibly corresponds to TRBD2 (6 bases). Trimming removed 7 bases from V and 5 bases from J, with 18 bases in between. The CDR3 is made up of 15 amino acids. Germline V gene sequence: CDR1 SNHLY, CDR2 FYNNEI. CDR3 in DNA: TGTGCCAGCATTGGGGCCCGGACTAAGGACAATGAGCAGTTCTTC. It yields the protein CASIGARTKDNEQFF.

A few counts support this clonotype. Within a library made for alpha chains, this beta chain is off target, and its count is uninformative. The chain combines TRBV6-5 with TRBJ2-5; either TRBD1 or TRBD2 may supply D (5 bases each). CDR3 size: 13 residues. V was pared by 2 bases and J by 4 bases, with 8 bases between. CDR1 is MNHEY and CDR2 is SVGAGI in the germline V gene. Here the CDR3 reads CASSYERGETQYF. DNA of the CDR3: TGTGCCAGCAGTTACGAGAGGGGAGAGACCCAGTACTTC.

This clonotype has a count of ten or more. Because the library targeted alpha chains, this beta chain is an off-target read whose size means little. The chain has TRBV6-5 and TRBJ2-1, with TRBD2 matching 7 bases. V lost 3 bases to trimming and J lost 5 bases; unmatched junction nucleotides: 7. Germline CDR1 is MNHEY and CDR2 is SVGAGI. This CDR3 contains 15 residues. The CDR3 nucleotides are TGTGCCAGCAGTTATGCCGGGGGAGGGAACAATGAGCAGTTCTTC. This encodes CASSYAGGGNNEQFF.

By sample share, this clonotype is medium-sized. This beta chain lies outside the target of a library built for alpha chains; its clone size means little. The chain employs TRBV6-1 and TRBJ1-1; 9 bases agree with TRBD1. CDR1 is MNHNS, CDR2 SASEGT, per germline. V was clipped by 8 bases and J by 3 bases; unmatched bases: 10. The CDR3 loop spans 15 amino acids. This CDR3 reads CASFTGGAGDTEAFF. As DNA, the CDR3 is TGTGCCAGCTTTACAGGGGGCGCGGGGGACACTGAAGCTTTCTTT.

This clonotype rates as medium-sized. The library was designed around alpha chains, so this beta chain is a stray read whose abundance carries little weight. The CDR3 DNA is TGTGCCAGCAGCCAACTAGCGGGGGGCAATGAGCAGTTCTTC. This codes for CASSQLAGGNEQFF. The rearrangement links TRBV28 to TRBJ2-1; 12 positions match TRBD2. V lost 6 bases and J lost 6; bases outside the gene matches: 3. Per the germline V gene, CDR1 is MDHEN and CDR2 is SYDVKM. The CDR3 is 14 residues long.

This clonotype was picked up many times. A library prepared for alpha chains yielded this beta chain as an off-target read; its size is of little meaning. The gene calls are TRBV7-2 and TRBJ2-3; D not resolved. CDR3 length: 14 residues. The germline CDR1 and CDR2 sequences are SGHTA and FQGNSA. V was clipped by 1 base and J by 3 bases, with 8 bases between them. This CDR3 reads CASSLGVKTDTQYF. DNA of the CDR3: TGTGCCAGCAGCTTAGGGGTAAAGACAGATACGCAGTATTTT. Full variable domain (missing parts from reference TRBV7-2 and TRBJ2-3): GAGVSQSPSNKVTEKGKDVELRCDPISGHTALYWYRQSLGQGLEFLIYFQGNSAPDKSGLPSDRFSAERTGGSVSTLTIQRTQQEDSAVYLCASSLGVKTDTQYFGPGTRLTVL.

This clonotype was recorded at least ten times. This beta chain slipped into a library made for alpha chains as a stray read, so its size is not meaningful. The chain employs TRBV20-1 and TRBJ2-3, with 9 bases fitting TRBD1. Germline CDR1 is DFQATT and CDR2 is SNEGSKA (reference sequence). The V segment lost 5 bases and the J segment 2 bases; nucleotides outside the gene matches: 5. The CDR3 loop spans 14 amino acids. The CDR3 region has the DNA TGCAGTGCTCCCGGGACAGGGTCCACAGATACGCAGTATTTT. It codes for CSAPGTGSTDTQYF.

Regarding this clonotype: This beta chain is off target for a library built for alpha chains, so its abundance means little. The V gene is TRBV7-9, the J gene TRBJ1-4; 11 bases agree with TRBD1. V lost 3 bases to trimming and J lost 11 bases; unmatched junction nucleotides: 11. Per germline, CDR1 SEHNR and CDR2 FQNEAQ (reference sequence). The CDR3 covers 16 residues. The CDR3 reads CASSFMAGTGGSKLFF. The CDR3 DNA reads TGTGCCAGCAGCTTTATGGCCGGGACAGGGGGAAGTAAACTGTTTTTT.

This clonotype has at least ten counts. In a library made to pick up alpha chains, this beta chain is a stray read with a size that means little. The J gene is TRBJ2-7, the V gene TRBV10-3; possibly TRBD1 or TRBD2 for D (5 bases each). V lost 4 bases to trimming and J lost 2 bases, with 12 bases between them. Germline assignment: CDR1 ENHRY and CDR2 SYGVKD. The CDR3 consists of 14 residues. Written as DNA, the CDR3 is TGTGCCATCAGTGGGGGCGGGCAGACCTACGAGCAGTACTTC. Amino acids: CAISGGGQTYEQYF.

The sample holds many counts of this clonotype. This beta chain is an unintended read in a library built for alpha chains; its size means little. The V call is TRBV29-1, the J call TRBJ2-4, with 7 bases fitting TRBD1. Looked up from germline, CDR1 is SQVTM and CDR2 is ANQGSEA. This CDR3 spans 13 amino acids. J gave up 1 base and V 6 bases, and 3 bases lay outside the gene matches. CDR3 coding DNA: TGCAGCGTGAGGACAGGTGCCAAAAACATTCAGTACTTC. This sequence encodes CSVRTGAKNIQYF. The complete variable domain, with remaining parts taken from reference TRBV29-1 and TRBJ2-4, reads SAVISQKPSRDICQRGTSLTIQCQVDSQVTMMFWYRQQPGQSLTLIATANQGSEATYESGFVIDKFPISRPNLTFSTLTVSNMSPEDSSIYLCSVRTGAKNIQYFGAGTRLSVL.

With regard to this clonotype: The library was designed around alpha chains, so this beta chain is a stray read whose abundance carries little weight. The chain has TRBV6-7 and TRBJ2-5; tentative D call: TRBD1 (6 bases). TRBV6-7 is an open reading frame, and its role is uncertain. This CDR3 has 18 amino acids. Trimming stripped 0 bases from V and 4 bases from J, with 21 bases between. This chain's CDR3 is CASSYSIDRLGSRETQYF. The CDR3 coding sequence is TGTGCCAGCAGTTACTCTATCGACAGGCTAGGGAGCAGAGAGACCCAGTACTTC.

In its sample, this clonotype ranks as medium-sized (0.01 to 0.1%). For a library built for alpha chains, this beta chain is a stray read; little rests on its size. V gene TRBV20-1 combines with J gene TRBJ2-7; TRBD1 or TRBD2 may be the D gene (6 bases each). Trimming cost V 6 bases and J 4 bases, with 13 bases left between them. Germline CDR1 and CDR2: DFQATT and SNEGSKA (reference sequence). The length of the CDR3 is 12 residues. The CDR3 reads CSAPGATYEQYF. CDR3 nucleotide sequence: TGCAGTGCCCCGGGGGCGACGTACGAGCAGTACTTC.

This clonotype has ten or more counts. This beta chain was picked up by a library intended for alpha chains and is off target, so its count carries little meaning. CDR3 in DNA: TGTGCCAGCAGCTTAGTGGGACAGGGTAATAACGAGCAGTACTTC. Its protein product is CASSLVGQGNNEQYF. The rearrangement joins TRBV7-9 to TRBJ2-7; TRBD1 matches at 9 bases. V trimming: 1 base; J trimming: 5 bases; junction bases outside the gene matches: 6. Germline assignment: CDR1 SEHNR and CDR2 FQNEAQ (reference sequence). The length of the CDR3 is 15 residues.